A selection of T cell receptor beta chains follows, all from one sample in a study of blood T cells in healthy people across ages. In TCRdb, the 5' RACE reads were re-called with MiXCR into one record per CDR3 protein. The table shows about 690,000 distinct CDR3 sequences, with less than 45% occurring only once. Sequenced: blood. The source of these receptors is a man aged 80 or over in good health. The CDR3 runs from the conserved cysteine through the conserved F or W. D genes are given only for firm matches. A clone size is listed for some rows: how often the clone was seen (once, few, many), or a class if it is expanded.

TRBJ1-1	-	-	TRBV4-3	TGCGCCAGCAGCCAGGGGGCGGGGAGAGGTGAAGCTTTCTTT	CASSQGAGRGEAFF
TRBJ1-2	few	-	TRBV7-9	TGTGCCAGCAGCGGAGGGGGGGGAGTTGGATTACGCTATGGCTACACCTTC	CASSGGGGVGLRYGYTF
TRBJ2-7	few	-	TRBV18	TGTGCCAGCTCACCGGTAGTGACGGACACCTCCTACGAGCAGTACTTC	CASSPVVTDTSYEQYF
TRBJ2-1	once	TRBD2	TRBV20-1	TGCAGTGCTAGACTTTCCAGCGGGAGTCCCCAACACTACAATGAGCAGTTCTTC	CSARLSSGSPQHYNEQFF
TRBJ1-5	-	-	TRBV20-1	TGCAGTGTTCGGTCGGGCTCTAGCAATCAGCCCCAGCATTTT	CSVRSGSSNQPQHF
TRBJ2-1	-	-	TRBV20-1	TGCAGCGTGGGGGAAACAGAGACCCAGTTCTTC	CSVGETETQFF
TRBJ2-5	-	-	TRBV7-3	TGTGCCAGCAGCTTAACGGCAGGGGTCAATGAGCAGTACTTC	CASSLTAGVNEQYF
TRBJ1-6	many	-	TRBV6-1	TGTGCCAGCAGTGAAGGGACAGCTGATAATTCACCCCTCCACTTT	CASSEGTADNSPLHF
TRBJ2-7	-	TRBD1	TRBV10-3	TGTGTCACCAGGGGCCGAGGGGGCGCGGACGAGCAGTACTTC	CVTRGRGGADEQYF
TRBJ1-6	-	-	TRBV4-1	TGCTCCAGCAGCCGAGACCGAAGGGACGGGAAGAATTCACCCCTCCACTTT	CSSSRDRRDGKNSPLHF
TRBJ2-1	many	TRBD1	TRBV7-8	TGTGCCAGCAGCTTAGTTTCAGGGGGCTATGAGCAGTTCTTC	CASSLVSGGYEQFF
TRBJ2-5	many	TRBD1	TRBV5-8	TGTGCCAGCAGACCACGGGACAGGGGACAAGAGACCCAGTACTTC	CASRPRDRGQETQYF
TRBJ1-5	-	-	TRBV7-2	TGTGCCAGCAGCCCCCCCAAGGATCAGCCCCAGCATTTT	CASSPPKDQPQHF
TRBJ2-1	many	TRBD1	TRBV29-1	TGCAGCGTTGGAAACAGGGGGTACAATGAGCAGTTCTTC	CSVGNRGYNEQFF
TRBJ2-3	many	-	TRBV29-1	TGCAGCGTTGAACAGGGACCTACAGATACGCAGTATTTT	CSVEQGPTDTQYF
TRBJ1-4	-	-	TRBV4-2	TGTGCCAGCAGCCAAGTGAGGGTAGGGCAGTCAAAACTGTTTTTT	CASSQVRVGQSKLFF
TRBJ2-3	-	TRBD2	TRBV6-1	TGTGCCTGCAGTGATGGGTTATGGGGACTAGCAGGGGATACGCAGTATTTT	CACSDGLWGLAGDTQYF